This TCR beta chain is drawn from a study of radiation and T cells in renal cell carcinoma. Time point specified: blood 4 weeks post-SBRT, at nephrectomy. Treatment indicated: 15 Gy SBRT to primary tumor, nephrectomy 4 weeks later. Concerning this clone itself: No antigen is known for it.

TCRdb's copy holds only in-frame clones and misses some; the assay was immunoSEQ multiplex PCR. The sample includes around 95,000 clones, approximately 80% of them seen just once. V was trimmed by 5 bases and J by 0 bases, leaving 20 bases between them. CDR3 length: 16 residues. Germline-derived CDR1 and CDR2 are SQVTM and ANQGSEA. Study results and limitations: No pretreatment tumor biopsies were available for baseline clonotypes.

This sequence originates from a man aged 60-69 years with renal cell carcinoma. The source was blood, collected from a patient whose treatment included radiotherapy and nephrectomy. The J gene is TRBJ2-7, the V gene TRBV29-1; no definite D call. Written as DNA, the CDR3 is TGCAGCGTTACCCTCCATGAGCCCCAACCCTCCTACGAGCAGTACTTC. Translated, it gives CSVTLHEPQPSYEQYF.